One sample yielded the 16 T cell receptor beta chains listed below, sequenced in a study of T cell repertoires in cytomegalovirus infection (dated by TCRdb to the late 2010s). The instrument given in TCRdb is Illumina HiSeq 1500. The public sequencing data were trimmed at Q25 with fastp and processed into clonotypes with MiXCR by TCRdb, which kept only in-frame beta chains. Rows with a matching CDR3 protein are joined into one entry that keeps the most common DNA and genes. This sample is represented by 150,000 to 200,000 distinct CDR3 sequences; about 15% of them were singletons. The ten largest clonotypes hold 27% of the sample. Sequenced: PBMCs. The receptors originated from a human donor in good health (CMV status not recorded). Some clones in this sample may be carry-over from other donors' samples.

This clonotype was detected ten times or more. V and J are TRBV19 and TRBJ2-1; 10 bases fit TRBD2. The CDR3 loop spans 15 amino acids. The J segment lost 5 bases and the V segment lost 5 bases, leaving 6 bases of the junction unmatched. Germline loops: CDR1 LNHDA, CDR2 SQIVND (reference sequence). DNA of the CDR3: TGTGCCAGTAGTGAGAGCGGGGGGGCCAACAATGAGCAGTTCTTC. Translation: CASSESGGANNEQFF.

In DNA, the CDR3 is TGCGCCAGCAGCCCGGCGGTCGCGGGATCTTTCTCCTACGAGCAGTACTTC. It specifies CASSPAVAGSFSYEQYF. The J gene is TRBJ2-7, the V gene TRBV5-1; possible D gene TRBD2, 6 bases. Germline lookup yields CDR1 SGHRS and CDR2 YFSETQ. The CDR3 extends over 17 amino acids. V dropped 4 bases and J dropped 0 bases, with 20 bases sitting between them.

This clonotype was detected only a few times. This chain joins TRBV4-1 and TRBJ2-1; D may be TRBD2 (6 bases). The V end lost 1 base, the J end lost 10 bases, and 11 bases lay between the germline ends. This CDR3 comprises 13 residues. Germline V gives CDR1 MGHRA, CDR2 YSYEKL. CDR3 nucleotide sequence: TGCGCCAGCAGCCAAGTTTCGGGACTCGAGCAGTTCTTC. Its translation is CASSQVSGLEQFF.

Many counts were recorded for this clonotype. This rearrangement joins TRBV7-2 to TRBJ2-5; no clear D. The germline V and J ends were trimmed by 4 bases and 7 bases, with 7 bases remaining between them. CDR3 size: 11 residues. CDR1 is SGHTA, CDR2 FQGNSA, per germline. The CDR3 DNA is TGTGCCAGCAGCTCACAGTTGACCCAGTACTTC. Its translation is CASSSQLTQYF.

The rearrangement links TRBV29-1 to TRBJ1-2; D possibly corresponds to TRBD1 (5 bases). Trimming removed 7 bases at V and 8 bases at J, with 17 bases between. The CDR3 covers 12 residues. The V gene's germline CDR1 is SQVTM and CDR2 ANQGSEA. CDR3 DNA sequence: TGCAGCGCATGGGACGGGCCTATGGGCTACACCTTC. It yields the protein CSAWDGPMGYTF.

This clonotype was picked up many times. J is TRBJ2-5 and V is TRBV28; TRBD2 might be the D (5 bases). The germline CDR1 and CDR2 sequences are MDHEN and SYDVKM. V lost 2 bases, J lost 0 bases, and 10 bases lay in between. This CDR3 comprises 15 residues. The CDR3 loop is CASSLGSGYQETQYF. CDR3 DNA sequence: TGTGCCAGCAGTTTAGGTTCGGGGTACCAAGAGACCCAGTACTTC.

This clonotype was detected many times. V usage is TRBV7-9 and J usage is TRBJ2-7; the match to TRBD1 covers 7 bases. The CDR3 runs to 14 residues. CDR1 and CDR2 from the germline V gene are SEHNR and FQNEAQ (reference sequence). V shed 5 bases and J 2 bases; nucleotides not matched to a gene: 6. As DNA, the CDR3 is TGTGCCAGCAGCCTAGGGACAGCCCCCTACGAGCAGTACTTC. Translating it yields CASSLGTAPYEQYF.

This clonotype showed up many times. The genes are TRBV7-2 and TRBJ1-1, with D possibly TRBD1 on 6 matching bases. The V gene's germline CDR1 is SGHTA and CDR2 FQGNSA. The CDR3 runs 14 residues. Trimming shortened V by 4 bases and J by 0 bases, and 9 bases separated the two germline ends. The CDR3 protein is CASSYRTVNTEAFF. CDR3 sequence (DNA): TGTGCCAGCAGCTACCGGACAGTGAACACTGAAGCTTTCTTT.

The CDR3 loop reads CASSLDETGGYNEQFF. The CDR3 DNA follows: TGCGCCAGCAGCTTGGATGAGACAGGGGGGTACAATGAGCAGTTCTTC. V gene TRBV5-1 combines with J gene TRBJ2-1, with 9 nucleotides matching TRBD1. The CDR3 spans 16 residues. Germline V gene data show CDR1 as SGHRS and CDR2 as YFSETQ. Germline trimming cut 0 bases from V and 4 bases from J; bases unmatched to any gene: 5.

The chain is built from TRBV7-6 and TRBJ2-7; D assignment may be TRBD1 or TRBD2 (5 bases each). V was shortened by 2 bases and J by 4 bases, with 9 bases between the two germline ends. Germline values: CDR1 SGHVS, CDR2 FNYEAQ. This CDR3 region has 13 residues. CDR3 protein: CASSLMGTYEQYF. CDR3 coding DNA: TGTGCCAGCAGCTTAATGGGGACGTACGAGCAGTACTTC.

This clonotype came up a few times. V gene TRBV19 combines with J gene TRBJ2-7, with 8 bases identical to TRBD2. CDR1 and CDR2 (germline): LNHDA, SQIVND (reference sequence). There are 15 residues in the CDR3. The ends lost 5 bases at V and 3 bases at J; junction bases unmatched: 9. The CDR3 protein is CASSRNSGTNYEQYF. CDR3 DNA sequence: TGTGCCAGTAGTCGGAATAGCGGGACCAACTACGAGCAGTACTTC.

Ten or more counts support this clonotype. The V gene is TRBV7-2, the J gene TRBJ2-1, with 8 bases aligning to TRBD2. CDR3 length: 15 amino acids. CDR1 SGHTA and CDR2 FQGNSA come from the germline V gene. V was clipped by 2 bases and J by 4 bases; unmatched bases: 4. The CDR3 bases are TGTGCCAGCAGCTTAAAGCGGGAGAGGTACAATGAGCAGTTCTTC. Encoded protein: CASSLKRERYNEQFF.

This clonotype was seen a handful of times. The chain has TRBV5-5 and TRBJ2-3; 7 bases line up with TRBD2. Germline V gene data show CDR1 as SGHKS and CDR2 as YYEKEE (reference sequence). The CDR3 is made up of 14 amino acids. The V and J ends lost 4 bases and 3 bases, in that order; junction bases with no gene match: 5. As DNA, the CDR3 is TGTGCCAGCAGCCCTGCAGCGGGAACAGATACGCAGTATTTT. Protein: CASSPAAGTDTQYF.

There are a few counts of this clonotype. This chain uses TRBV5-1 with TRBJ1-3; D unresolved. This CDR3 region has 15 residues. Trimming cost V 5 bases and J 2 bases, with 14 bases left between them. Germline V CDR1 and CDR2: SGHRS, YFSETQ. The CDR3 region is CASSIDSSPGNTIYF. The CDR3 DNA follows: TGCGCCAGCAGTATCGACTCTAGTCCTGGAAACACCATATATTTT.

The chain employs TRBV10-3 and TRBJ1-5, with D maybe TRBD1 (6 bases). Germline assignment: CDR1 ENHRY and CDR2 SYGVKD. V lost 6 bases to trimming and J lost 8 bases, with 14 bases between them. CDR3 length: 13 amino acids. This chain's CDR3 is CAIRGDTQEPQHF. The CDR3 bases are TGTGCCATCAGAGGGGACACGCAGGAGCCCCAGCATTTT.

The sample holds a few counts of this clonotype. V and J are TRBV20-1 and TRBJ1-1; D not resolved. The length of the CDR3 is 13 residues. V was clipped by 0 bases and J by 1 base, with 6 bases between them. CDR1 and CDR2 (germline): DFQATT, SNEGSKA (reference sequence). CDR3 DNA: TGCAGTGCTAGAGACACCCAGAACACTGAAGCTTTCTTT. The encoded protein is CSARDTQNTEAFF.